This T cell receptor beta chain was found in a study of brain T cells in children with intractable seizures. This clone was picked up one time. Sequencing used immunoSEQ multiplex PCR; TCRdb keeps in-frame clones, though not all of them. Among about 110,000 clones listed, approximately 94% were seen once. The CDR3 runs to 15 residues. Germline V gene data show CDR1 as MNHEY and CDR2 as SVGAGI. V was shortened by 2 bases and J by 10 bases, with 18 bases between the two germline ends. The source of this sequence is a boy under two years old with hemimegalencephaly and intractable seizures. V gene TRBV6-5 combines with J gene TRBJ2-1; D remains ambiguous. This specimen was peripheral blood, taken at surgery. The CDR3 DNA is TGTGCCAGCAGTTACCTTCCGGGCCCTCGTGGGGAGCAGTTCTTC. This gives the protein CASSYLPGPRGEQFF.